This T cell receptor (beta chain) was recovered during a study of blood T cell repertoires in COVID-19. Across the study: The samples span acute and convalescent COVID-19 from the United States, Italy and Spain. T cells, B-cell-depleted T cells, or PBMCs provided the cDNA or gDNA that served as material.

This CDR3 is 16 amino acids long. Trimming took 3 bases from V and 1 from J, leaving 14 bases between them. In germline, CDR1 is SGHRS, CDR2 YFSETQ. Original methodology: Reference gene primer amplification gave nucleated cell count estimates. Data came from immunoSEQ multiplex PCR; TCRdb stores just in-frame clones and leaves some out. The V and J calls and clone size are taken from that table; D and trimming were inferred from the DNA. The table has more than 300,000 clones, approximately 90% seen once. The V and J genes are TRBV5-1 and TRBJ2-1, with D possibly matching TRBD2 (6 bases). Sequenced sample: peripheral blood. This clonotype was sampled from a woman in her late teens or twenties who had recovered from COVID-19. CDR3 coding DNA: TGCGCCAGCAGCTCCACCCTAGCGCAGTCCTACAATGAGCAGTTCTTC. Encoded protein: CASSSTLAQSYNEQFF.